The clone carrying this T cell receptor beta chain was picked up a small number of times. Its antigen is currently unknown. This sample was included in a study of response to subunit inactivated influenza vaccine. The length of the CDR3 is 13 residues. CDR1 and CDR2 from the germline V gene are MNHNS and SASEGT. V was trimmed by 3 bases and J by 3 bases, leaving 6 bases between them. Via MiXCR, TCRdb re-called the RT-PCR reads, giving one row per CDR3 protein. The table has approximately 700,000 distinct CDR3 sequences, approximately 15% seen once. Notes on the study in general: A suggestion made by the authors is that each seasonal influenza vaccination recruits few new T cells.

This sequence joins TRBV6-1 and TRBJ1-5; D uncertain. The TCR was taken from a man aged 45-65 years who received an inactivated influenza vaccine. The sample in question was PBMCs from blood, obtained less than 15 days before vaccination. CDR3 in DNA: TGTGCCAGCAGTGAGACCGACAATCAGCCCCAGCATTTT. Translated: CASSETDNQPQHF.